This TCR beta chain stems from a study of cytomegalovirus exposure and HLA in healthy donors. This clone showed up just once. Trimming stripped 5 bases from V and 4 bases from J, with 14 bases between. The CDR3 has 14 residues. The germline V gene encodes CDR1 SEHNR and CDR2 FQNEAQ (reference sequence). The PCR had 60 Vbeta and 13 Jbeta primers. The data were produced by immunoSEQ multiplex PCR, yet TCRdb's version contains in-frame clones alone and is incomplete. The table lists around 210,000 clones, roughly 80% of them singletons. The chain is built from TRBV7-9 and TRBJ1-1; maybe TRBD1 (5 bases). Sequencing was performed on PBMCs. The clonotype originates from a woman aged 40 to 49 in good health and CMV-seronegative. The CDR3 loop is CASSLNQGPTEAFF. CDR3 coding DNA: TGTGCCAGCAGCCTCAACCAGGGTCCCACTGAAGCTTTCTTT.